What follows are 23 T cell receptor beta chains derived from one specimen sequenced in a study of blood T cell repertoires in COVID-19. Libraries were prepared by immunoSEQ multiplex PCR; TCRdb keeps only in-frame clonotypes and omits some of them. The sample yields 220,000 or so clones, 70% to 90% seen once. Sequencing was performed on PBMCs or T cells enriched from blood (not recorded which). The source of these receptors is a man over 45 who had been exposed to COVID-19.

The gene calls are TRBV5-4 and TRBJ1-1; TRBD1 matches at 9 bases. With 4 bases clipped from V and 4 bases from J, the junction kept 2 bases outside the gene matches. The CDR3 runs 13 residues. CDR1 and CDR2 from the germline V gene are SGHNT and YYREEE (reference sequence). CDR3 sequence: CASSPGQGTEAFF. In nucleotides, the CDR3 is TGTGCCAGCAGCCCGGGACAGGGCACTGAAGCTTTCTTT.

The chain is built from TRBV9 and TRBJ2-2; 7 bases line up with TRBD1. V lost 4 bases and J lost 6; bases outside the gene matches: 3. The CDR3 contains 13 residues. Germline V gene data show CDR1 as SGDLS and CDR2 as YYNGEE. Here the CDR3 reads CASSPRGPGELFF. For the CDR3, the DNA is TGTGCCAGCAGCCCTAGGGGGCCCGGGGAGCTGTTTTTT.

CDR3 protein: CAWSPAGGEAFF. The CDR3, as DNA: TGTGCCTGGAGTCCCGCAGGGGGGGAAGCTTTCTTT. V is TRBV30 and J is TRBJ1-1, with 7 bases aligning to TRBD1. The CDR3 is 12 residues long. J lost 8 bases, V lost 2 bases, and 5 bases had no gene match. In germline, CDR1 is GTSNPN, CDR2 SVGIG (reference sequence). Looking up the rest from reference TRBV30 and TRBJ1-1 gives the full variable domain: SQTIHQWPATLVQPVGSPLSLECTVEGTSNPNLYWYRQAAGRGLQLLFYSVGIGQISSEVPQNLSASRPQDRQFILSSKKLLLSDSGFYLCAWSPAGGEAFFGQGTRLTVV.

This rearrangement joins TRBV11-3 to TRBJ2-1, with D possibly matching TRBD1 (6 bases). CDR1 is SGHNT, CDR2 YENEEA, per germline. CDR3 length equals 12 residues. Trimming pared 1 base from V and 10 bases from J, leaving 8 bases between. CDR3 sequence reads: CASSLGGTEQFF. The CDR3 DNA reads as TGTGCCAGCAGCTTAGGTGGGACAGAGCAGTTCTTC.

The chain recombines TRBV4-1 with TRBJ2-5; 7 bases are a match to TRBD2. Germline assignment: CDR1 MGHRA and CDR2 YSYEKL. This CDR3 is 17 amino acids long. Trimming cost V 0 bases and J 4 bases; bases outside gene matches: 11. The CDR3 spells CASSQEGELAYGETQYF. The DNA for the CDR3 is TGCGCCAGCAGCCAAGAAGGGGAACTAGCGTACGGAGAGACCCAGTACTTC.

The chain joins TRBV20-1 to TRBJ1-1, with D uncertain. V lost 5 bases and J 5 bases, leaving 9 bases between the germline ends. Per germline, CDR1 DFQATT and CDR2 SNEGSKA (reference sequence). The CDR3 loop spans 11 amino acids. CDR3 protein: CSASGLTEAFF. DNA of the CDR3: TGCAGTGCTTCAGGACTAACTGAAGCTTTCTTT.

This clone has a single count. The chain is built from TRBV6-5 and TRBJ1-1, with D possibly TRBD1 on 6 matching bases. V lost 2 bases to trimming and J lost 7 bases, with 14 bases between them. The V gene's germline CDR1 is MNHEY and CDR2 SVGAGI. The CDR3 consists of 14 residues. CDR3 nucleotide sequence: TGTGCCAGCAGTTACGGTAGGGGCAGGGGTGAAGCTTTCTTT. Translated, it gives CASSYGRGRGEAFF.

The chain uses TRBV2 and TRBJ2-5; D may be TRBD2 (6 bases). Germline V lookup: CDR1 SNHLY, CDR2 FYNNEI. The V end was cut by 4 bases, the J end by 5 bases, with 11 bases between. The CDR3 runs 13 residues. CDR3 residues: CASSGIGRETQYF. Here the CDR3 DNA reads TGTGCCAGCAGTGGAATAGGGAGGGAGACCCAGTACTTC. Full variable domain (remainder filled in from reference TRBV2 and TRBJ2-5): EPEVTQTPSHQVTQMGQEVILRCVPISNHLYFYWYRQILGQKVEFLVSFYNNEISEKSEIFDDQFSVERPDGSNFTLKIRSTKLEDSAMYFCASSGIGRETQYFGPGTRLLVL.

This sequence joins TRBV11-2 and TRBJ2-5; weak D call: TRBD2 (6 bases). V shed 1 base and J shed 5 bases, with 17 bases lying between them. The CDR3 runs 16 residues. Germline CDR1 reads SGHAT; CDR2 reads FQNNGV. The CDR3 region is CASSLGAFGGEETQYF. CDR3 nucleotide sequence: TGTGCCAGCAGCTTAGGGGCCTTCGGGGGTGAGGAGACCCAGTACTTC.

The chain links TRBV9 to TRBJ1-1; tentative D call: TRBD1 (5 bases). V dropped 4 bases and J dropped 1 base, with 11 bases sitting between them. This CDR3 region has 14 residues. Germline CDR1 is SGDLS and CDR2 is YYNGEE. The CDR3 DNA is TGTGCCAGCAGCCCCGGACATCCGAACACTGAAGCTTTCTTT. Protein sequence: CASSPGHPNTEAFF.

The chain recombines TRBV2 with TRBJ1-5; D remains ambiguous. Between the trimmed V and J ends, which lost 8 bases and 4 bases, there was a span of 12 bases. The germline V gene has CDR1 SNHLY and CDR2 FYNNEI. The CDR3 is 13 residues long. CDR3 nucleotides: TGTGCCAGCGTAGTAGATCCGAATCAGCCCCAGCATTTT. Translation gives CASVVDPNQPQHF.

The CDR3 spells CASSRLAGDGSGELFF. CDR3 nucleotides: TGTGCCAGCAGCCGCTTAGCGGGGGACGGGAGCGGGGAGCTGTTTTTT. The genes are TRBV14 and TRBJ2-2; 9 bases are shared with TRBD2. The CDR3 has 16 amino acids. Germline assignment: CDR1 SGHDN and CDR2 FVKESK. Trimming cost V 4 bases and J 7 bases; bases outside gene matches: 10.

The chain combines TRBV12-3 or TRBV12-4 with TRBJ1-5, with a possible D match to TRBD1 (5 bases). Trimming shortened V by 4 bases and J by 7 bases, and 8 bases separated the two germline ends. The CDR3 extends over 12 amino acids. CDR3 in DNA: TGTGCCAGCAGTTCCGGGGGACAGCCCCAGCATTTT. Translating it yields CASSSGGQPQHF.

As concerns this clone: The sample has other DNA sequences that encode this CDR3 too. The V gene is TRBV18, the J gene TRBJ1-2; perhaps TRBD1 as D (6 bases). The CDR3 runs to 13 residues. V was clipped by 2 bases and J by 6 bases, with 10 bases between them. Germline-derived CDR1 and CDR2 are KGHSH and LQKENI. The CDR3 nucleotides are TGTGCCAGCTCACCAGGGGCAGGGGATGGCTACACCTTC. It is translated as CASSPGAGDGYTF.

The V and J genes are TRBV7-5 and TRBJ1-5. TRBV7-5 is annotated as a pseudogene. The CDR3 sequence is 15 residues long. The CDR3 nucleotides read TGTGCCAGAAGACCGCTGGGGGGACGGTATCAGCCCCAGCATTTT. It yields the protein CARRPLGGRYQPQHF.

The V gene is TRBV6-5, the J gene TRBJ1-6, with a weak D call TRBD1 (5 bases). V dropped 5 bases and J dropped 7 bases, with 12 bases sitting between them. The germline gives CDR1 MNHEY, CDR2 SVGAGI. The CDR3 runs 14 residues. CDR3 in DNA: TGTGCCAGCAGTAGGGGACTCGGGAATTCACCCCTCCACTTT. Translation: CASSRGLGNSPLHF.

This chain links TRBV3-1 (or the pseudogene TRBV3-2) with TRBJ1-5, with D unclear. Trimming took 4 bases from V and 0 from J, leaving 19 bases between them. The CDR3 sequence is 18 residues long. CDR1 and CDR2 from the germline V gene are LGHDT and YNNKEL (reference sequence). The CDR3 sequence is CASSPAPTRGDSNQPQHF. DNA for the CDR3: TGTGCCAGCAGCCCAGCCCCGACGCGTGGAGATAGCAATCAGCCCCAGCATTTT.

The chain employs TRBV5-6 and TRBJ1-5, with D perhaps matching TRBD1 (5 bases). The CDR3 loop spans 17 amino acids. Germline V gene data show CDR1 as SGHDT and CDR2 as YYEEEE. V was clipped by 0 bases and J by 9 bases, with 22 bases between them. The CDR3 DNA reads TGTGCCAGCAGCTTGGCGGGCGACGGTATAGGCGGGGGGCCCCAGCATTTT. Translating gives CASSLAGDGIGGGPQHF. Supplemented by reference TRBV5-6 and TRBJ1-5, the full variable domain reads DAGVTQSPTHLIKTRGQQVTLRCSPKSGHDTVSWYQQALGQGPQFIFQYYEEEERQRGNFPDRFSGHQFPNYSSELNVNALLLGDSALYLCASSLAGDGIGGGPQHFGDGTRLSIL.

The count of this clone is one. This rearrangement joins TRBV28 to TRBJ1-5, with D perhaps TRBD1 (5 bases). From germline, CDR1 is MDHEN and CDR2 SYDVKM. The CDR3 sequence is 13 residues long. V lost 6 bases to trimming and J lost 7 bases, with 13 bases between them. The CDR3 is CASRWGVRQPQHF. The DNA of the CDR3 is TGTGCCAGCAGGTGGGGGGTTCGCCAGCCCCAGCATTTT.

The chain joins TRBV27 to TRBJ2-7; 11 positions agree with TRBD2. Germline V lookup: CDR1 MNHEY, CDR2 SMNVEV (reference sequence). The V and J ends lost 6 bases and 2 bases, in that order; junction bases with no gene match: 12. CDR3 length: 17 residues. This CDR3 is CASSRLTSGGSTYEQYF. In DNA form, the CDR3 reads TGTGCCAGCAGCCGACTCACTAGCGGGGGTTCCACCTACGAGCAGTACTTC.

The V and J genes are TRBV9 and TRBJ2-1, with 10 bases lining up with TRBD1. The V and J ends lost 3 bases and 5 bases, in that order; junction bases with no gene match: 2. Germline lookup yields CDR1 SGDLS and CDR2 YYNGEE. The CDR3 runs to 14 residues. The CDR3 protein is CASSGGQGDNEQFF. The CDR3 DNA reads as TGTGCCAGCAGCGGAGGACAGGGGGACAATGAGCAGTTCTTC.

The rearrangement joins TRBV7-8 to TRBJ1-2; 8 bases are a match to TRBD1. The CDR3 covers 15 residues. V shed 2 bases, J shed 5 bases, and the junction held 7 bases outside the gene matches. From germline, CDR1 is SGHVS and CDR2 FQNEAQ. The CDR3 DNA reads TGTGCCAGCAGCTTATGGGGACAGGCGTCATATGGCTACACCTTC. Protein sequence: CASSLWGQASYGYTF.

The genes are TRBV7-3 and TRBJ1-1; TRBD1 matches at 7 bases. The J segment lost 4 bases and the V segment lost 1 base, leaving 6 bases of the junction unmatched. The germline CDR1 and CDR2 sequences are SGHTA and FQGTGA. The CDR3 has 15 residues. The DNA of the CDR3 is TGTGCCAGCAGCTTAATGGGCCAGGGGGTCACTGAAGCTTTCTTT. Its translation: CASSLMGQGVTEAFF.